The source of this T cell receptor beta chain is a study of T cell repertoires in cytomegalovirus infection. Study at large: From public TCR beta signatures came an indication of both CMV infection and matching HLA type. Findings and limits, study-wide: In two of eight donors, the top clonotype was HLA-C-restricted CMV-specific. Identification of carriers of CMV plus the relevant HLA was achieved through cumulative public TCR beta family frequency.

Germline CDR1 and CDR2: SGHKS and YYEKEE (reference sequence). CDR3 length: 14 amino acids. Deletions cut 4 bases from V and 2 bases from J, with 13 bases between. In regard to this clonotype: Its target is not known.

TCRdb re-called the reads with MiXCR, one entry per CDR3 protein. The sample holds about 530,000 distinct CDR3 sequences, around 27% seen once. The sequence derives from a human donor in good health (CMV status not recorded). Some clones in this sample may be carry-over from other donors' samples. This chain connects TRBV5-5 to TRBJ2-7, with D possibly being TRBD1 or TRBD2 (5 bases each). Sequenced: PBMCs. The chain's CDR3 is CASSPWDPPYEQYF. The CDR3 bases are TGTGCCAGCAGCCCTTGGGACCCCCCCTACGAGCAGTACTTC.